A single sample is the source of the 25 T cell receptor beta chains below, sequenced in a study of blood T cell repertoires in COVID-19. Produced via immunoSEQ multiplex PCR; TCRdb's table is partial and in-frame only. The data show 200,000 to 300,000 clones, with approximately 90% seen just once and about 1.7% held by the top ten. The specimen sequenced was PBMCs or T cells enriched from blood (not recorded which). The receptor source for this set is a man in his forties who had recovered from COVID-19.

CDR3 coding DNA: TGTGCCACCCGCTTGGTGGACAACCAAGAGACCCAGTACTTC. It translates to CATRLVDNQETQYF. V and J are TRBV10-3 and TRBJ2-5, with a weak D call TRBD1 (5 bases). Germline CDR1 reads ENHRY; CDR2 reads SYGVKD. V lost 10 bases and J 0 bases, leaving 15 bases between the germline ends. This CDR3 is 14 amino acids long.

This clone has only a few counts. The V call is TRBV30, the J call TRBJ1-3; D remains unclear. This CDR3 is 15 amino acids long. Germline V lookup: CDR1 GTSNPN, CDR2 SVGIG (reference sequence). The V gene lost 0 bases and the J gene lost 0 bases, with 9 bases spanning the gap. In DNA form, the CDR3 reads TGTGCCTGGAGTGTAACAAGTCGCTCTGGAAACACCATATATTTT. Translating it yields CAWSVTSRSGNTIYF.

The V call is TRBV28, the J call TRBJ2-7; D might be TRBD2 (6 bases). The V end was cut by 5 bases, the J end by 2 bases, with 13 bases between. CDR3 length equals 14 residues. Per germline, CDR1 MDHEN and CDR2 SYDVKM. CDR3 DNA sequence: TGTGCCAGCAGTCTAGCGACCGTTACCTACGAGCAGTACTTC. This codes for CASSLATVTYEQYF.

The chain uses TRBV24-1 and TRBJ1-5; a weak D match, TRBD1 (5 bases). Trimming stripped 2 bases from V and 7 bases from J, with 17 bases between. This CDR3 contains 16 residues. Per the germline V gene, CDR1 is KGHDR and CDR2 is SFDVKD. In DNA form, the CDR3 reads TGTGCCACCAGTGATTACATGGAGGGAGGGGAGCAGCCCCAGCATTTT. The encoded protein is CATSDYMEGGEQPQHF.

The rearrangement links TRBV2 to TRBJ1-5, with unresolved D. Trimming removed 7 bases from V and 5 bases from J, with 9 bases in between. The V gene's germline CDR1 is SNHLY and CDR2 FYNNEI. CDR3 size: 12 residues. This chain's CDR3 is CASTFADQPQHF. CDR3 DNA sequence: TGTGCCAGCACTTTTGCGGATCAGCCCCAGCATTTT.

The chain couples TRBV19 to TRBJ2-5, with D possibly being TRBD2 (7 bases). The V and J ends lost 6 bases and 5 bases respectively, with 13 bases between them. In germline, CDR1 is LNHDA, CDR2 SQIVND (reference sequence). There are 13 residues in the CDR3. The CDR3 here is CASSWRGGETQYF. The CDR3 DNA reads as TGTGCCAGTAGCTGGAGGGGGGGGGAGACCCAGTACTTC.

The chain carries TRBV5-4 and TRBJ1-1, with 10 bases that match TRBD1. The J segment lost 5 bases and the V segment lost 3 bases, leaving 10 bases of the junction unmatched. Germline V gene sequence: CDR1 SGHNT, CDR2 YYREEE (reference sequence). The CDR3 covers 16 residues. The CDR3 DNA is TGTGCCAGCAGCTCATCCCTGACAGGGGGCTTGACTGAAGCTTTCTTT. Translated, it gives CASSSSLTGGLTEAFF.

This chain links TRBV18 with TRBJ2-3, with TRBD2 matching 10 bases. The CDR3 runs 15 residues. The V segment lost 2 bases and the J segment 8 bases; nucleotides outside the gene matches: 7. Germline V gene data show CDR1 as KGHSH and CDR2 as LQKENI. CDR3 DNA: TGTGCCAGCTCACCAGGATTAGCGGGGGGATCTACGCAGTATTTT. Its protein product is CASSPGLAGGSTQYF. The variable domain in full, with the rest retrieved from reference TRBV18 and TRBJ2-3, is NAGVMQNPRHLVRRRGQEARLRCSPMKGHSHVYWYRQLPEEGLKFMVYLQKENIIDESGMPKERFSAEFPKEGPSILRIQQVVRGDSAAYFCASSPGLAGGSTQYFGPGTRLTVL.

The gene calls are TRBV6-5 and TRBJ2-1, with 9 bases identical to TRBD2. V lost 7 bases, J lost 9 bases, and 7 bases stayed unmatched. Per the germline V gene, CDR1 is MNHEY and CDR2 is SVGAGI. This CDR3 is built from 13 residues. The chain's CDR3 is CASKGGGALEQFF. The CDR3 nucleotides are TGTGCCAGCAAGGGCGGGGGGGCCCTTGAGCAGTTCTTC.

This clone was seen only a few times. The rearrangement uses TRBV28 and TRBJ2-7, with 8 bases fitting TRBD1. V shed 10 bases, J shed 3 bases, and the junction held 11 bases outside the gene matches. CDR1 is MDHEN and CDR2 is SYDVKM in the germline V gene. The CDR3 runs 14 residues. The CDR3 sequence is CATGGQGNDYEQYF. DNA for the CDR3: TGTGCCACCGGAGGACAGGGCAACGACTACGAGCAGTACTTC.

This chain uses TRBV5-1 with TRBJ2-1; TRBD1 aligns across 9 bases. CDR3 length: 13 amino acids. From germline, CDR1 is SGHRS and CDR2 YFSETQ. V lost 4 bases to trimming and J lost 7 bases; unmatched junction nucleotides: 3. Here the CDR3 reads CASSPGQGNEQFF. In DNA form, the CDR3 reads TGCGCCAGCAGCCCCGGACAGGGGAATGAGCAGTTCTTC.

The V and J genes are TRBV3-1 (or the pseudogene TRBV3-2) and TRBJ2-5; 7 bases align to TRBD1. CDR1 and CDR2 (germline): LGHDT, YNNKEL (reference sequence). The trim removed 4 bases at V and 0 bases at J, leaving 20 bases unmatched. CDR3 length: 20 amino acids. DNA for the CDR3: TGTGCCAGCAGCCCCGAAACAGGGGCCGCTACAAAATCGTACCAAGAGACCCAGTACTTC. This sequence encodes CASSPETGAATKSYQETQYF.

The CDR3 reads CASTGAAGGYRNTIYF. DNA of the CDR3: TGTGCCAGCACAGGGGCTGCAGGGGGCTACCGTAACACCATATATTTT. The chain is built from TRBV28 and TRBJ1-3, with 8 bases lining up with TRBD1. Germline-derived CDR1 and CDR2 are MDHEN and SYDVKM. The junction had 15 bases not matched to a gene; V was cut back by 7 bases and J by 7 bases. The CDR3 spans 16 residues.

This clone was detected once. The rearrangement links TRBV7-2 to TRBJ2-7; 8 bases align to TRBD1. The germline gives CDR1 SGHTA, CDR2 FQGNSA. J gave up 4 bases and V 5 bases, and 7 bases lay outside the gene matches. This CDR3 has 14 residues. The DNA for the CDR3 is TGTGCCAGCAGCCGCGGACAGGGCCTTTACGAGCAGTACTTC. Translated: CASSRGQGLYEQYF.

V usage is TRBV14 and J usage is TRBJ2-3, with a tentative D call TRBD2 (5 bases). Trimming left V 6 bases short and J 2 bases short, with 15 bases between. CDR1 and CDR2 (germline): SGHDN, FVKESK. The CDR3 consists of 15 residues. Written as DNA, the CDR3 is TGTGCCAGCAGTCCTGGCGGGCGGAACACAGATACGCAGTATTTT. Translated, it gives CASSPGGRNTDTQYF.

The CDR3 region has the DNA TGTGCCAGCGATAGCCGGGGGGCGGCCTACAATGAGCAGTTCTTC. The encoded protein is CASDSRGAAYNEQFF. This chain uses TRBV6-5 with TRBJ2-1, with D perhaps TRBD2 (7 bases). The CDR3 covers 15 residues. V lost 8 bases and J 2 bases, leaving 16 bases between the germline ends. Germline V gene sequence: CDR1 MNHEY, CDR2 SVGAGI.

This rearrangement joins TRBV6-2 or TRBV6-3 to TRBJ2-1; the match to TRBD2 covers 15 bases. This CDR3 region has 15 residues. J was trimmed by 7 bases and V by 4 bases; bases with no gene match: 2. Per germline, CDR1 MNHEY and CDR2 SVGEGT. The CDR3, as DNA: TGTGCCAGCAGTTCCGGGACTAGCGGGGGGAATGAGCAGTTCTTC. It encodes CASSSGTSGGNEQFF.

This sequence joins TRBV2 and TRBJ2-7; 9 nucleotides line up with TRBD1. V shed 5 bases, J shed 2 bases, and the junction held 7 bases outside the gene matches. Germline-derived CDR1 and CDR2 are SNHLY and FYNNEI. This CDR3 is built from 15 residues. CDR3: CASSLEQGATYEQYF. The CDR3 nucleotides are TGTGCCAGCAGTTTAGAACAGGGGGCGACCTACGAGCAGTACTTC.

The gene calls are TRBV7-2 and TRBJ2-7, with D hard to call. Germline V CDR1 and CDR2: SGHTA, FQGNSA. Trimming took 0 bases from V and 2 from J, leaving 11 bases between them. The CDR3 covers 15 residues. CDR3 sequence (DNA): TGTGCCAGCAGCTTAGCGCAGTTTCCCCCCTACGAGCAGTACTTC. Its protein product is CASSLAQFPPYEQYF.

The chain links TRBV5-1 to TRBJ2-5; perhaps TRBD1 as D (8 bases). The CDR3 consists of 14 residues. V was shortened by 0 bases and J by 4 bases, with 10 bases between the two germline ends. In germline, CDR1 is SGHRS, CDR2 YFSETQ. The DNA of the CDR3 is TGCGCCAGCAGCTTGGACAGGGGGGGAGAGACCCAGTACTTC. This sequence encodes CASSLDRGGETQYF.

The V and J genes are TRBV4-3 and TRBJ2-5; 7 bases align to TRBD2. V lost 1 base, J lost 5 bases, and 16 bases stayed unmatched. Germline V lookup: CDR1 LGHNA, CDR2 YSLEER. This CDR3 has 18 amino acids. The DNA for the CDR3 is TGCGCCAGCAGCCAAGCGTTTGGCGGGGGACCCGTGCAGGAGACCCAGTACTTC. Protein product: CASSQAFGGGPVQETQYF.

CDR3 region: CASSPPANSPLHF. In nucleotides, the CDR3 is TGTGCCAGCTCACCACCAGCGAATTCACCCCTCCACTTT. This chain joins TRBV18 and TRBJ1-6; no clear D gene. The CDR3 totals 13 residues. V gave up 0 bases and J gave up 7 bases, with 4 bases separating them. Germline CDR1 KGHSH, CDR2 LQKENI.

The V and J genes are TRBV7-9 and TRBJ2-7, with 10 nucleotides matching TRBD1. Looked up from germline, CDR1 is SEHNR and CDR2 is FQNEAQ (reference sequence). This CDR3 contains 15 residues. With 4 bases clipped from V and 4 bases from J, the junction kept 7 bases outside the gene matches. CDR3 nucleotide sequence: TGTGCCAGCAGCTATCGGGACAGGGGTGGGTACGAGCAGTACTTC. This sequence encodes CASSYRDRGGYEQYF.

The rearrangement uses TRBV5-6 and TRBJ2-1, with 8 bases identical to TRBD2. Trimming at V came to 3 bases and at J to 4 bases, leaving 9 bases not matched to a gene. The CDR3 is made up of 16 amino acids. The V gene's germline CDR1 is SGHDT and CDR2 YYEEEE. CDR3 nucleotide sequence: TGTGCCAGCAGCTCTCAAGCGGGGGAGGCGTACAATGAGCAGTTCTTC. It yields the protein CASSSQAGEAYNEQFF. Full variable domain (missing parts from reference TRBV5-6 and TRBJ2-1): DAGVTQSPTHLIKTRGQQVTLRCSPKSGHDTVSWYQQALGQGPQFIFQYYEEEERQRGNFPDRFSGHQFPNYSSELNVNALLLGDSALYLCASSSQAGEAYNEQFFGPGTRLTVL.

The genes are TRBV5-1 and TRBJ1-3; D is possibly TRBD1 (6 bases). The CDR3 totals 16 residues. Looked up from germline, CDR1 is SGHRS and CDR2 is YFSETQ. V lost 4 bases to trimming and J lost 0 bases, with 14 bases between them. CDR3 loop: CASSLSGQTSGNTIYF. CDR3 bases: TGCGCCAGCAGCCTTAGTGGACAGACCTCTGGAAACACCATATATTTT.